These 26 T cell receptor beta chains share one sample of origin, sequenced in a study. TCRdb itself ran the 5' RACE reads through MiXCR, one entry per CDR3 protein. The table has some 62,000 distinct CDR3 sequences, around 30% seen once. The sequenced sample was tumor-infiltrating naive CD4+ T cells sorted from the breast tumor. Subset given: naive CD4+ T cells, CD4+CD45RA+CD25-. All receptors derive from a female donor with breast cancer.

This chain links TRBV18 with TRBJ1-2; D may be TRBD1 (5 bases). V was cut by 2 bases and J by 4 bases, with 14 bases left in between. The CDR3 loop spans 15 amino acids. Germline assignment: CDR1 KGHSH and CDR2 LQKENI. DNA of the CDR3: TGTGCCAGCTCACCAAGGGGAGACAAGGGCTATGGCTACACCTTC. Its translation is CASSPRGDKGYGYTF.

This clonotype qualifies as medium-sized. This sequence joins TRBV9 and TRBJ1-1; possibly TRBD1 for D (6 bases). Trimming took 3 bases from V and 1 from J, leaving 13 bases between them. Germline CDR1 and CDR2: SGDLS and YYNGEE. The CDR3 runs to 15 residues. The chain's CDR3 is CASSGGTLGNTEAFF. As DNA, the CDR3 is TGTGCCAGCAGCGGAGGGACACTCGGGAACACTGAAGCTTTCTTT.

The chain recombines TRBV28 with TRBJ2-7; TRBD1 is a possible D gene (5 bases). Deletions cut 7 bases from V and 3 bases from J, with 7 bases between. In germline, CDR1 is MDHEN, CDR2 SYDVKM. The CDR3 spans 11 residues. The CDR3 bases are TGTGCCAGCACAGGGTTCTACGAGCAGTACTTC. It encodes CASTGFYEQYF.

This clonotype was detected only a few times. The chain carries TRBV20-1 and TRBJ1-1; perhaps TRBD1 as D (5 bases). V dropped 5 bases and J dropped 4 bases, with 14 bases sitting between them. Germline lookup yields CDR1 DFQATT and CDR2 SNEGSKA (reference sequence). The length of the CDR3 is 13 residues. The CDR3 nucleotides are TGCAGTGCTCTCGGATCGGGGACCACTGAAGCTTTCTTT. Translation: CSALGSGTTEAFF.

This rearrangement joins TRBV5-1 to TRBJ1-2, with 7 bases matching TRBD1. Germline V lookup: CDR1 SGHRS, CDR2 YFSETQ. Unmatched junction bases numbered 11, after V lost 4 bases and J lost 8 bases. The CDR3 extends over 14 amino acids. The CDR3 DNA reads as TGCGCCAGCAGCCCCGGGCAGTCCAGGGGGGGCTACACCTTC. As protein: CASSPGQSRGGYTF.

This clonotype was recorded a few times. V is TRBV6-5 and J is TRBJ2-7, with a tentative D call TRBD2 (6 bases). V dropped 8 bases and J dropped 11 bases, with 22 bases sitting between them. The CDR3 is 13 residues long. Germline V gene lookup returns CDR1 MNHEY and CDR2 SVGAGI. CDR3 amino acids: CASRIGGTAPEYF. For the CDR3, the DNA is TGTGCCAGCCGAATTGGCGGGACCGCCCCCGAGTACTTC.

CDR3 protein: CAIRGHENTEAFF. The CDR3 DNA reads TGTGCCATCAGAGGGCACGAGAACACTGAAGCTTTCTTT. The J gene is TRBJ1-1, the V gene TRBV10-3; D is ambiguous. Trimming removed 6 bases at V and 1 base at J, with 9 bases between. Germline V gene data show CDR1 as ENHRY and CDR2 as SYGVKD. CDR3 length: 13 residues.

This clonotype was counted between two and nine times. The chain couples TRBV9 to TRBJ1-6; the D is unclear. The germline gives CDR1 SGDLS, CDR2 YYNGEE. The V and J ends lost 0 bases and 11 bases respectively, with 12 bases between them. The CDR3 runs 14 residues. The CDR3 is CASSVAGGGTPLHF. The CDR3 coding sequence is TGTGCCAGCAGCGTAGCCGGTGGAGGGACACCCCTCCACTTT.

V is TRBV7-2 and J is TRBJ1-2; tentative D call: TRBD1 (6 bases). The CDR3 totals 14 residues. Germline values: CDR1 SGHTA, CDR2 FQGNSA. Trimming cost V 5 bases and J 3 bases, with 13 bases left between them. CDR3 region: CASSVSGTYYGYTF. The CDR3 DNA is TGTGCCAGCAGCGTCTCCGGGACATACTATGGCTACACCTTC. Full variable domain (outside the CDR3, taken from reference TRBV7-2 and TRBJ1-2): GAGVSQSPSNKVTEKGKDVELRCDPISGHTALYWYRQSLGQGLEFLIYFQGNSAPDKSGLPSDRFSAERTGGSVSTLTIQRTQQEDSAVYLCASSVSGTYYGYTFGSGTRLTVV.

Here the CDR3 reads CASREGTSTDTQYF. DNA for the CDR3: TGTGCCAGCAGGGAGGGTACCAGCACAGATACGCAGTATTTT. The chain combines TRBV28 with TRBJ2-3, with D maybe TRBD2 (6 bases). Trimming left V 6 bases short and J 0 bases short, with 10 bases between. CDR3 length equals 14 residues. Germline V gene lookup returns CDR1 MDHEN and CDR2 SYDVKM. The entire variable domain, with the rest obtained from reference TRBV28 and TRBJ2-3, is as follows: DVKVTQSSRYLVKRTGEKVFLECVQDMDHENMFWYRQDPGLGLRLIYFSYDVKMKEKGDIPEGYSVSREKKERFSLILESASTNQTSMYLCASREGTSTDTQYFGPGTRLTVL.

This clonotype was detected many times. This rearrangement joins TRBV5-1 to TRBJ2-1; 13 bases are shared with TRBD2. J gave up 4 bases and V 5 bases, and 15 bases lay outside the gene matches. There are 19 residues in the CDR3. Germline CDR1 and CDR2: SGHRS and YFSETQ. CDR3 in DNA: TGCGCCAGCAGGGATTCTGGACTAGCGGGAGAGGACTTATACAATGAGCAGTTCTTC. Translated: CASRDSGLAGEDLYNEQFF.

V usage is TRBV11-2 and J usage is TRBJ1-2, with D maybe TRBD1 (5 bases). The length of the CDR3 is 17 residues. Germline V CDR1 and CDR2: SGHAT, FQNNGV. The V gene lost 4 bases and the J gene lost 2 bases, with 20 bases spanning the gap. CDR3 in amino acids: CASSSQVGEYPNYGYTF. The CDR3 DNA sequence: TGTGCCAGCAGCTCGCAAGTGGGGGAGTACCCCAACTATGGCTACACCTTC. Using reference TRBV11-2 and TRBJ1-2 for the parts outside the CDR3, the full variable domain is EAGVAQSPRYKIIEKRQSVAFWCNPISGHATLYWYQQILGQGPKLLIQFQNNGVVDDSQLPKDRFSAERLKGVDSTLKIQPAKLEDSAVYLCASSSQVGEYPNYGYTFGSGTRLTVV.

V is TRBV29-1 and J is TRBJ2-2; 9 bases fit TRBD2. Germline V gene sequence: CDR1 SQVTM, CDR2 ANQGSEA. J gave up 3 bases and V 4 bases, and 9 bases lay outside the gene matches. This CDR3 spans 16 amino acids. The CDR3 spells CSVVAGEGGHTGELFF. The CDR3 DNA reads TGCAGCGTTGTAGCGGGAGAGGGGGGGCACACCGGGGAGCTGTTTTTT.

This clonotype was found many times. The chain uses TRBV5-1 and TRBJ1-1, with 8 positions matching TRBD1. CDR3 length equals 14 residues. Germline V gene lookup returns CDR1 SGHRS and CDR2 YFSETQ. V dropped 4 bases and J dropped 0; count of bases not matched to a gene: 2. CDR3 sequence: CASSTTGVNTEAFF. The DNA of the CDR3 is TGCGCCAGCAGCACGACAGGGGTGAACACTGAAGCTTTCTTT.

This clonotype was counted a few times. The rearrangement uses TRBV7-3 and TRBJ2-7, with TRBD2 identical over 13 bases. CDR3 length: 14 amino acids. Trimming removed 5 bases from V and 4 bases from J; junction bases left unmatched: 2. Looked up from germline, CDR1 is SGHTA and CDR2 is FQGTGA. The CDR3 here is CASSPTSGGYEQYF. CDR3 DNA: TGTGCCAGCAGCCCGACTAGCGGGGGGTACGAGCAGTACTTC.

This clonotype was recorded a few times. This chain's CDR3 is CSVGLQTWRGNYEQYF. The CDR3 bases are TGCAGCGTTGGTCTCCAGACTTGGAGGGGGAATTACGAGCAGTACTTC. This chain connects TRBV29-1 to TRBJ2-7, with D possibly called TRBD1 or TRBD2 (6 bases each). Germline V gene data show CDR1 as SQVTM and CDR2 as ANQGSEA. The length of the CDR3 is 16 residues. V was clipped by 4 bases and J by 4 bases, with 23 bases between them.

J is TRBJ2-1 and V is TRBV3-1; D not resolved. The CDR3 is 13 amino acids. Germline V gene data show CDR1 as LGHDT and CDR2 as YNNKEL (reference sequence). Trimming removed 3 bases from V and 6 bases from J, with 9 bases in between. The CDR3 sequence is CASSHATGNEQFF. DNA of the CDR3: TGTGCCAGCAGCCATGCGACGGGCAATGAGCAGTTCTTC.

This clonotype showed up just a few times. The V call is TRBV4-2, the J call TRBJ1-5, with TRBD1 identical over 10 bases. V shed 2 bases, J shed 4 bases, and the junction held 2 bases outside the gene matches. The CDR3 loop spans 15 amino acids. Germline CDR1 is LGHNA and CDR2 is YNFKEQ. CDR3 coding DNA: TGTGCCAGCAGCCAACAGGGACAGGGGAATCAGCCCCAGCATTTT. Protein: CASSQQGQGNQPQHF.

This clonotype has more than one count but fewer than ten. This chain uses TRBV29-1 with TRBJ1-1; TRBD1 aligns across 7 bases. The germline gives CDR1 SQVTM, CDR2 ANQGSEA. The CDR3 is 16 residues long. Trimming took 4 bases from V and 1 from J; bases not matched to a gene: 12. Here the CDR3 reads CSVVITLTGPNTEAFF. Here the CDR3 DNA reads TGCAGCGTTGTTATAACTCTGACAGGGCCGAACACTGAAGCTTTCTTT.

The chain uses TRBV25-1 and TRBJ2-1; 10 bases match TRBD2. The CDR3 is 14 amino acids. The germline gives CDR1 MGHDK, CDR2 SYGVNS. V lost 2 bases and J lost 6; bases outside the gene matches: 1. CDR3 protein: CASSESGGANEQFF. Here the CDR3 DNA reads TGTGCCAGCAGTGAAAGCGGGGGGGCCAATGAGCAGTTCTTC. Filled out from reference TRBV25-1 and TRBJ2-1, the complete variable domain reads EADIYQTPRYLVIGTGKKITLECSQTMGHDKMYWYQQDPGMELHLIHYSYGVNSTEKGDLSSESTVSRIRTEHFPLTLESARPSHTSQYLCASSESGGANEQFFGPGTRLTVL.

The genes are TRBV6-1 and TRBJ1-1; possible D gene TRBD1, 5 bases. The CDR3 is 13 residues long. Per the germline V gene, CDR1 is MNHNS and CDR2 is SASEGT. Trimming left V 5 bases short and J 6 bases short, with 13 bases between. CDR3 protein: CASSNWDVSEAFF. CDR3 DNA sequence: TGTGCCAGCAGTAACTGGGACGTCTCTGAAGCTTTCTTT.

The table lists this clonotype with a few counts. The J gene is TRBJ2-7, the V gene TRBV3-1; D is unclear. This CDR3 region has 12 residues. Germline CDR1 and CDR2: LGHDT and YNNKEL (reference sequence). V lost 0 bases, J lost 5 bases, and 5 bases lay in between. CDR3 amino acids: CASSQEPNEQYF. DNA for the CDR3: TGTGCCAGCAGCCAAGAACCGAACGAGCAGTACTTC.

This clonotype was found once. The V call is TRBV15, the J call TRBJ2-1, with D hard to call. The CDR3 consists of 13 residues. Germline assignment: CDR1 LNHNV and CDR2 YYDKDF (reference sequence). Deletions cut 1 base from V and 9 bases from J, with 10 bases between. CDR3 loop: CATSRAVVSEQFF. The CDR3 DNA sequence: TGTGCCACCAGCAGAGCAGTAGTAAGTGAGCAGTTCTTC.

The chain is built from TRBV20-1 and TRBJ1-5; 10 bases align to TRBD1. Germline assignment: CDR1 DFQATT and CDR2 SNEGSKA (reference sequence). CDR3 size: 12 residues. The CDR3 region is CSAGTGDQPQHF. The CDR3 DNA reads TGCAGCGCCGGGACAGGGGATCAGCCCCAGCATTTT.

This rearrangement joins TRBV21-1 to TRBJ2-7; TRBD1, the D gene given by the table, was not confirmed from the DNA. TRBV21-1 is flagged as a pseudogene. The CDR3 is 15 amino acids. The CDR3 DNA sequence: TGTGCCAGCAGCGAAGAGGGCGGGGCCACCTACGAGCAGTACTTC. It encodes CASSEEGGATYEQYF.

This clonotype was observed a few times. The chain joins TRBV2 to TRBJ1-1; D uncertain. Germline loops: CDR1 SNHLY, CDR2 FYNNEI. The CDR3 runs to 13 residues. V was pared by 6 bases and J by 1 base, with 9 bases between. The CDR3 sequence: CASRLNRNTEAFF. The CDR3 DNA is TGTGCCAGCAGACTTAACAGGAACACTGAAGCTTTCTTT.